This TCR beta chain is from a study of identical twins. Study outcomes and limitations: Insertions were reduced in abundant cord blood beta clonotypes but not in memory repertoires. Low generation-probability sequences were in excess among twin-shared out-of-frame alpha sequences. Zero-insertion analyses were open to partial confounding by invariant MAIT and iNKT cells.

Regarding this clonotype: What it binds is unknown.

The CDR3 has 16 residues. V dropped 5 bases and J dropped 12; count of bases not matched to a gene: 16. The authors used template switching to add a universal primer site and gave cDNA unique molecular identifiers. TCRdb called the 5' RACE reads again in MiXCR, with one record for every CDR3 protein. The sample carries 1.5 million to 2 million distinct CDR3 sequences, under 35% recorded once. This clonotype was sampled from a newborn girl in good health. Material for sequencing was cord blood. The rearrangement uses TRBV12-3 or TRBV12-4 and TRBJ2-1; TRBD2 aligns across 10 bases. CDR3 coding DNA: TGTGCCAGCAGTAAGATCAAACTAGCGGGACCCCATGGGCAGTTCTTC. Translation: CASSKIKLAGPHGQFF.